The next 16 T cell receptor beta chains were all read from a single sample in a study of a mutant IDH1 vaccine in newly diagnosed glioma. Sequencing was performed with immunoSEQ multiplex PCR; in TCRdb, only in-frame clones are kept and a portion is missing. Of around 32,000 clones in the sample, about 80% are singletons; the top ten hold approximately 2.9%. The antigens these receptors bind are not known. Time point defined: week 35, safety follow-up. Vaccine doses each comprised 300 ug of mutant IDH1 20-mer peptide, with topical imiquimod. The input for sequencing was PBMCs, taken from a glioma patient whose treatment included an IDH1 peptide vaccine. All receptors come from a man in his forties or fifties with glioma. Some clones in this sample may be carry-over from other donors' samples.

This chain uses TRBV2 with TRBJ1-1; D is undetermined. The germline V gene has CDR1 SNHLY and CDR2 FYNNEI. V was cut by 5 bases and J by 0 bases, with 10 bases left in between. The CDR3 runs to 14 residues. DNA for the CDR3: TGTGCCAGCAGTTCTGACATCCTGAACACTGAAGCTTTCTTT. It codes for CASSSDILNTEAFF.

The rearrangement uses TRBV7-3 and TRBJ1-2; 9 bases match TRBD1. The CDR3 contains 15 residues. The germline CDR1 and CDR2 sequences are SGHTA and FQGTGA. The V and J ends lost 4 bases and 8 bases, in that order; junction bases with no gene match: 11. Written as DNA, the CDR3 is TGTGCCAGCAGCTCGTCCCGGGACAGGGACGGAGGCTACACCTTC. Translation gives CASSSSRDRDGGYTF.

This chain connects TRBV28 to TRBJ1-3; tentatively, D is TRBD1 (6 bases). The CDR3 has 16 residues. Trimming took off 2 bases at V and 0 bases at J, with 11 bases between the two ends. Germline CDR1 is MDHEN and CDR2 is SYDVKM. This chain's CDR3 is CASSLGGRFSGNTIYF. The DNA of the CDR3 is TGTGCCAGCAGTTTAGGGGGGCGCTTCTCTGGAAACACCATATATTTT. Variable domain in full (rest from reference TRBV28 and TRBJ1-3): DVKVTQSSRYLVKRTGEKVFLECVQDMDHENMFWYRQDPGLGLRLIYFSYDVKMKEKGDIPEGYSVSREKKERFSLILESASTNQTSMYLCASSLGGRFSGNTIYFGEGSWLTVV.

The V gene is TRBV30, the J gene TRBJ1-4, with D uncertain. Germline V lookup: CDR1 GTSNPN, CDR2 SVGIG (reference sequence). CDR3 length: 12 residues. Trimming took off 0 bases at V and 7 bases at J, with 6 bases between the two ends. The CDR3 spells CAWSVGGEKLFF. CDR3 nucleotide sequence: TGTGCCTGGAGTGTAGGCGGTGAAAAACTGTTTTTT.

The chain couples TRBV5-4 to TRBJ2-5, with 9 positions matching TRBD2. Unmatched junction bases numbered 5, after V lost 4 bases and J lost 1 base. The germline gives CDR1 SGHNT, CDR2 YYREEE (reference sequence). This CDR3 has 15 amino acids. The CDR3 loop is CASSPQRGAQETQYF. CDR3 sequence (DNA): TGTGCCAGCAGCCCGCAGCGGGGGGCCCAAGAGACCCAGTACTTC. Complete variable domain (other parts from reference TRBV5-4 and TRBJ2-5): ETGVTQSPTHLIKTRGQQVTLRCSSQSGHNTVSWYQQALGQGPQFIFQYYREEENGRGNFPPRFSGLQFPNYSSELNVNALELDDSALYLCASSPQRGAQETQYFGPGTRLLVL.

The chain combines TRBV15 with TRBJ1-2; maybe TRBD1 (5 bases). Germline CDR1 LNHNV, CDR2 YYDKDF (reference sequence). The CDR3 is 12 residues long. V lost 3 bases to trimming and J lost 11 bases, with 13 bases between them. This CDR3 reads CATSSGTSRYTF. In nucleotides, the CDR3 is TGTGCCACCAGCAGCGGGACTTCGAGATACACCTTC.

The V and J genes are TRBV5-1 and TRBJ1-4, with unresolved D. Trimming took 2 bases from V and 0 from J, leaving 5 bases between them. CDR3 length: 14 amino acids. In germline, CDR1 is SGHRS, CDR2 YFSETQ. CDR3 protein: CASSLSATNEKLFF. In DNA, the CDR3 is TGCGCCAGCAGCTTATCAGCAACTAATGAAAAACTGTTTTTT.

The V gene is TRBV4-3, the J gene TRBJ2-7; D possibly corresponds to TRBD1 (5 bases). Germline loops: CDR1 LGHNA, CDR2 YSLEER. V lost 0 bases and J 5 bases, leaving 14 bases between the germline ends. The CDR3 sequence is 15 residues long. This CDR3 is CASSQDPAGQDEQYF. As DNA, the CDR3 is TGCGCCAGCAGCCAAGACCCGGCAGGGCAAGACGAGCAGTACTTC.

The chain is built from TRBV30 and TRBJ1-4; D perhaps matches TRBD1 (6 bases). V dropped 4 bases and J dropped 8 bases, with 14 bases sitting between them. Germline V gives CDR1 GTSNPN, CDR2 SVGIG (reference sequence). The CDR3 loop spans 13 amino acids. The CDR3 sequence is CAWIGGAGEKLFF. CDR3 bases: TGTGCCTGGATCGGGGGGGCAGGAGAAAAACTGTTTTTT.

CDR3 residues: CASSTSISDTQYF. Here the CDR3 DNA reads TGTGCCAGTAGTACCTCGATATCTGATACGCAGTATTTT. The V gene is TRBV19, the J gene TRBJ2-3; unclear D gene. This CDR3 has 13 residues. Deletions cut 4 bases from V and 6 bases from J, with 11 bases between. Germline V gene lookup returns CDR1 LNHDA and CDR2 SQIVND (reference sequence).

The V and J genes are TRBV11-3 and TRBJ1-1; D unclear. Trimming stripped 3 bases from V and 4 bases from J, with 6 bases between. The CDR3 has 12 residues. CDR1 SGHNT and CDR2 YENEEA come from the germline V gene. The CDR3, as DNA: TGTGCCAGCAGCTTCTCGGGCACTGAAGCTTTCTTT. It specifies CASSFSGTEAFF.

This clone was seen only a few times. The CDR3 DNA reads TGTGCCAGCAGTGATTATGTGTGGCCGGAGGAGCAGCCCCAGCATTTT. This gives the protein CASSDYVWPEEQPQHF. V is TRBV2 and J is TRBJ1-5; no clear D. Germline V gene data show CDR1 as SNHLY and CDR2 as FYNNEI. CDR3 length equals 16 residues. The germline V and J ends were trimmed by 3 bases and 7 bases, with 19 bases remaining between them.

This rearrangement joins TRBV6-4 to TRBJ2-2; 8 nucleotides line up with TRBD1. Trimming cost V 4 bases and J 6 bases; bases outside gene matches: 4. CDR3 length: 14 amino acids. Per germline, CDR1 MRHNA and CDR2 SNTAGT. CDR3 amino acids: CASSVVQGAGELFF. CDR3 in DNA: TGTGCCAGCAGTGTCGTACAGGGGGCCGGGGAGCTGTTTTTT.

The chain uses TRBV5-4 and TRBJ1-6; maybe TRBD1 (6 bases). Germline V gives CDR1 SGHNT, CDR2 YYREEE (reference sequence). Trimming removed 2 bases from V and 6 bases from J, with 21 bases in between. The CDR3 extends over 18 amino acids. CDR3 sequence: CASSFETMVTGTNSPLHF. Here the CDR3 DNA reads TGTGCCAGCAGCTTTGAAACTATGGTAACAGGGACTAATTCACCCCTCCACTTT.

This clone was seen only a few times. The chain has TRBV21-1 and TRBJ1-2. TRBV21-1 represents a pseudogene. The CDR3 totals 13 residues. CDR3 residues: CASSNGGTQGYTF. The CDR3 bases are TGTGCCAGCAGCAACGGGGGGACCCAGGGCTACACCTTC.

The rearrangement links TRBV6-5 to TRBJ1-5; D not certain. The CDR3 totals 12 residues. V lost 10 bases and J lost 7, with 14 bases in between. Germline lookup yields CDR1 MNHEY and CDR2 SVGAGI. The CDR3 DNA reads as TGTGCCACTCCGAGAGGCGACCAGCCCCAGCATTTT. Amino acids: CATPRGDQPQHF.